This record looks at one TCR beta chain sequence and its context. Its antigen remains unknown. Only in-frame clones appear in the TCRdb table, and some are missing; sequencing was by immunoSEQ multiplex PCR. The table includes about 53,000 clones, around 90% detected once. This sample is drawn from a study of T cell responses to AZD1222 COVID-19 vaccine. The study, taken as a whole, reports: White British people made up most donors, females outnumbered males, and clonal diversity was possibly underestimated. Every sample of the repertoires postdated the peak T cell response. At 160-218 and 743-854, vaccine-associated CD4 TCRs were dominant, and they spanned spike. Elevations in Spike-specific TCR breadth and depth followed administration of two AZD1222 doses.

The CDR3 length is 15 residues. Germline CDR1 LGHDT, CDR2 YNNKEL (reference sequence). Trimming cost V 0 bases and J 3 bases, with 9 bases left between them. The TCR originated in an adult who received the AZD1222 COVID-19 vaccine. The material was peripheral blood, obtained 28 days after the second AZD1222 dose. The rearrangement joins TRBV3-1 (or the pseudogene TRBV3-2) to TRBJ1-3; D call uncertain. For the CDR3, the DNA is TGTGCCAGCAGCCAAGATTGGGGATTTGGAAACACCATATATTTT. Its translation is CASSQDWGFGNTIYF.